This T cell receptor (beta chain) emerged from a study of OX40 agonist ivuxolimab in advanced cancers. Study in general: Partial responses were seen in three patients, one with hepatocellular carcinoma and two with cutaneous melanoma. Overall study findings and caveats: At doses 0.1 to 3.0 mg/kg, CD4+ and CD8+ clones expanded. The mean number of expanded clones was higher in CD8+ T cells than in CD4+. In a subset of nonresponders, normalized T-cell clonal expansion was also low.

The CDR3 has 13 residues. Germline trimming cut 6 bases from V and 6 bases from J; bases unmatched to any gene: 2. Germline values: CDR1 MDHEN, CDR2 SYDVKM. A note on this clone: The antigen is not known.

The method was immunoSEQ multiplex PCR; TCRdb's version includes in-frame clones alone and lacks a portion of them. Seen here are 80,000 to 100,000 clones, 80% to 95% observed once, and the top ten hold 1.5% to 2%. The source was CD4+ or CD8+ T cells sorted from blood, collected in a trial of the OX40 agonist ivuxolimab. The sequence was collected from an adult with an advanced solid tumor such as melanoma, head and neck, liver or kidney cancer. The chain employs TRBV28 and TRBJ2-1; the match to TRBD2 covers 10 bases. The CDR3 DNA reads as TGTGCCAGCAGGGGACTAGCGCCCAATGAGCAGTTCTTC. The encoded protein is CASRGLAPNEQFF.